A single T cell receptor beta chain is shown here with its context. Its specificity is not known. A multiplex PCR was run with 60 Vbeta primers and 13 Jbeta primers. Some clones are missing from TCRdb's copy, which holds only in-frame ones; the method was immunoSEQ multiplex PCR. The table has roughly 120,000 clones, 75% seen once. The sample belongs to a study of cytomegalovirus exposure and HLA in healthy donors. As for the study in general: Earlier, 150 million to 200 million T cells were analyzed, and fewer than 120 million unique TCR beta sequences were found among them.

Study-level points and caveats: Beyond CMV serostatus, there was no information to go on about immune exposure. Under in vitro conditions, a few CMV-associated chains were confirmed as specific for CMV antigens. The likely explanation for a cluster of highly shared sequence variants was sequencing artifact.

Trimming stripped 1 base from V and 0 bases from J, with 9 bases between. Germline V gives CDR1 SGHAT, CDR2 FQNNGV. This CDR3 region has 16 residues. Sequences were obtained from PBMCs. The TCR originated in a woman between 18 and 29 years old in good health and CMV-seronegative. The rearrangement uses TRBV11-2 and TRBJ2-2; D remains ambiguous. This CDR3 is CASSLGQIANTGELFF. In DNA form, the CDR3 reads TGTGCCAGCAGCTTAGGGCAGATCGCGAACACCGGGGAGCTGTTTTTT.